This TCR beta chain is from a study of cytomegalovirus exposure and HLA in healthy donors. Per germline, CDR1 SQVTM and CDR2 ANQGSEA. The CDR3 contains 13 residues. Deletions cut 4 bases from V and 4 bases from J, with 10 bases between. Study outcomes and limitations: Specific recognition of CMV antigens was confirmed in vitro for a few chains (all CMV-associated). Cytomegalovirus association was assigned to some 160 TCR beta chains. Many donors shared some public TCRs, even though most TCR sequences were rare.

Measured with immunoSEQ multiplex PCR; TCRdb has only the in-frame clones, and not every one. Of around 130,000 clones listed, 85% are singletons. Regarding this clone: Its antigen is as yet unknown.

What was sequenced was PBMCs. The chain couples TRBV29-1 to TRBJ1-4; D is perhaps TRBD1 (6 bases). This receptor was obtained from a woman younger than 45 in good health and CMV-seronegative. The CDR3 DNA is TGCAGCGTTGCGAAGGACAGTAATGAAAAACTGTTTTTT. Translated, it gives CSVAKDSNEKLFF. Looking up the rest from reference TRBV29-1 and TRBJ1-4 gives the full variable domain: SAVISQKPSRDICQRGTSLTIQCQVDSQVTMMFWYRQQPGQSLTLIATANQGSEATYESGFVIDKFPISRPNLTFSTLTVSNMSPEDSSIYLCSVAKDSNEKLFFGSGTQLSVL.